One and the same sample provided the 26 T cell receptor beta chains below, sequenced in a study of blood T cell repertoires in COVID-19 (dated by TCRdb to 2018 to 2020). Library method: the immunoSEQ multiplex PCR assay. The table was pulled from immuneACCESS by TCRdb, which kept in-frame rearrangements only. Such tables lose some clones; where checked, under half of the loss comes from unresolved V genes, and the rest has no known cause. Present in this sample are 65,000 to 95,000 clones, around 78% of which were seen just once. Clones ranked in the top ten supply roughly 15% of the sample. The sample was peripheral blood. These receptors came from a human donor in a cohort sampled during active COVID-19.

The rearrangement joins TRBV6-5 to TRBJ2-7; tentative D call: TRBD1 (6 bases). This CDR3 has 15 residues. In germline, CDR1 is MNHEY, CDR2 SVGAGI. Trimming took off 6 bases at V and 3 bases at J, with 18 bases between the two ends. The CDR3 DNA sequence: TGTGCCAGCAGATCCGGGACAATAGGGGACTACGAGCAGTACGTC. Translated: CASRSGTIGDYEQYV.

CDR3 in DNA: TGTGCCAGCAGCTTATTCTCGGGGACAGCTTATAATTCACCCCTCCACTTT. This sequence encodes CASSLFSGTAYNSPLHF. This chain links TRBV7-2 with TRBJ1-6, with TRBD1 matching over 7 bases. The ends lost 2 bases at V and 4 bases at J; junction bases unmatched: 8. The germline gives CDR1 SGHTA, CDR2 FQGNSA. The CDR3 contains 17 residues.

The chain joins TRBV6-2 or TRBV6-3 to TRBJ1-5; a possible D gene is TRBD1 (6 bases). V gave up 2 bases and J gave up 7 bases, with 18 bases separating them. This CDR3 has 16 residues. Germline-derived CDR1 and CDR2 are MNHEY and SVGEGT. The CDR3 reads CASSYAAAGVSQPQHF. CDR3 nucleotide sequence: TGTGCCAGCAGTTACGCTGCGGCAGGGGTTTCCCAGCCCCAGCATTTT.

The rearrangement joins TRBV10-3 to TRBJ2-2, with 10 bases aligning to TRBD2. This CDR3 comprises 16 residues. Germline V gives CDR1 ENHRY, CDR2 SYGVKD. V lost 0 bases, J lost 5 bases, and 3 bases stayed unmatched. CDR3 bases: TGTGCCATCAGTGAGTCGGGACTAGCGTTTACCGGGGAGCTGTTTTTT. Its protein is CAISESGLAFTGELFF.

This chain connects TRBV4-1 to TRBJ2-1; 8 nucleotides agree with TRBD2. Per germline, CDR1 MGHRA and CDR2 YSYEKL. CDR3 size: 15 residues. V lost 4 bases and J lost 3; bases outside the gene matches: 5. The CDR3 region is CASSPLGGGYNEQFF. The DNA for the CDR3 is TGCGCCAGCAGCCCCCTCGGGGGGGGCTACAATGAGCAGTTCTTC.

CDR3 DNA: TGTGCCAGCTCACCAGACAGCGCCTACGAGCAGTACTTC. It yields the protein CASSPDSAYEQYF. The chain has TRBV18 and TRBJ2-7, with a tentative D call TRBD1 (5 bases). The CDR3 contains 13 residues. The germline CDR1 and CDR2 sequences are KGHSH and LQKENI. Trimming cost V 2 bases and J 2 bases, with 7 bases left between them.

The chain has TRBV6-5 and TRBJ2-5; 7 bases align to TRBD1. This CDR3 contains 12 residues. Germline V lookup: CDR1 MNHEY, CDR2 SVGAGI. With 8 bases clipped from V and 2 bases from J, the junction kept 2 bases outside the gene matches. The CDR3 loop reads CASSRGQETQYF. The CDR3, as DNA: TGTGCCAGCTCCAGGGGGCAAGAGACCCAGTACTTC.

The genes are TRBV24-1 and TRBJ2-2, with D tentatively TRBD2 (6 bases). The CDR3 extends over 18 amino acids. The V and J ends lost 3 bases and 6 bases respectively, with 22 bases between them. Germline CDR1 and CDR2: KGHDR and SFDVKD. The CDR3: CATSDPPPGGRGAGELFF. DNA for the CDR3: TGTGCCACCAGTGATCCCCCGCCCGGGGGTCGCGGGGCCGGGGAGCTGTTTTTT.

The chain is built from TRBV27 and TRBJ1-1; 9 bases line up with TRBD1. The length of the CDR3 is 15 residues. After removal of 3 bases from V and 4 bases from J, the junction contained 6 bases not matched to a gene. Germline V gene lookup returns CDR1 MNHEY and CDR2 SMNVEV (reference sequence). CDR3 loop: CASSFPGQGGTEAFF. CDR3 in DNA: TGTGCCAGCAGTTTTCCGGGACAGGGAGGCACTGAAGCTTTCTTT.

V gene TRBV4-1 combines with J gene TRBJ2-7, with a possible D match to TRBD2 (5 bases). The germline CDR1 and CDR2 sequences are MGHRA and YSYEKL. V was trimmed by 2 bases and J by 0 bases, leaving 8 bases between them. This CDR3 has 14 residues. The CDR3 bases are TGCGCCAGCAGCCAACGCGGGCTCTCCTACGAGCAGTACTTC. Protein product: CASSQRGLSYEQYF.

This chain uses TRBV6-4 with TRBJ2-1; TRBD2 matches 9 bases. The V gene's germline CDR1 is MRHNA and CDR2 SNTAGT. The CDR3 has 16 residues. The J segment lost 5 bases and the V segment lost 6 bases, leaving 11 bases of the junction unmatched. DNA of the CDR3: TGTGCCAGCAGCCCTGGGGCTAGCGGGAAGCACAATGAGCAGTTCTTC. This encodes CASSPGASGKHNEQFF.

The chain carries TRBV9 and TRBJ2-2; 11 nucleotides align to TRBD2. The V gene's germline CDR1 is SGDLS and CDR2 YYNGEE. J gave up 3 bases and V 0 bases, and 10 bases lay outside the gene matches. The CDR3 length is 19 residues. In nucleotides, the CDR3 is TGTGCCAGCAGCGTAGTGCCTAGCGGGAGGCCAGGGGACACCGGGGAGCTGTTTTTT. Its protein is CASSVVPSGRPGDTGELFF.

This clone was counted once. This rearrangement joins TRBV18 to TRBJ1-1; no definite D call. Germline CDR1 reads KGHSH; CDR2 reads LQKENI. The CDR3 extends over 13 amino acids. The ends were cut back, 6 bases at V and 1 base at J, with 9 bases in the middle. CDR3 coding DNA: TGTGCCAGCTCCCTCTCGGGGAACACTGAAGCTTTCTTT. Its protein is CASSLSGNTEAFF.

The rearrangement uses TRBV11-3 and TRBJ1-4; tentatively, D is TRBD1 (5 bases). V lost 6 bases, J lost 8 bases, and 13 bases lay in between. The length of the CDR3 is 13 residues. Germline V gives CDR1 SGHNT, CDR2 YENEEA. The chain's CDR3 is CASSRPGSEKLFF. The CDR3 DNA reads TGTGCCAGCAGTCGCCCAGGGTCAGAAAAACTGTTTTTT.

V usage is TRBV19 and J usage is TRBJ2-5; perhaps TRBD1 as D (5 bases). V lost 4 bases and J lost 1, with 19 bases in between. CDR1 is LNHDA, CDR2 SQIVND, per germline (reference sequence). CDR3 length: 17 amino acids. As DNA, the CDR3 is TGTGCCAGTAGTAGGGATGCGGCAGGGTGGGTCCAAGAGACCCAGTACTTC. Its translation: CASSRDAAGWVQETQYF.

The J gene is TRBJ2-7, the V gene TRBV13, with TRBD1 matching 7 bases. V lost 4 bases and J lost 3; bases outside the gene matches: 6. The CDR3 is 14 amino acids. The germline V gene encodes CDR1 PRHDT and CDR2 FYEKMQ (reference sequence). The CDR3 loop reads CASSSSGTVYEQYF. CDR3 nucleotides: TGTGCCAGCAGCTCTTCCGGGACAGTCTACGAGCAGTACTTC.

This chain links TRBV6-1 with TRBJ2-4; 8 nucleotides match TRBD1. Per the germline V gene, CDR1 is MNHNS and CDR2 is SASEGT. The J segment lost 4 bases and the V segment lost 4 bases, leaving 9 bases of the junction unmatched. The CDR3 is made up of 16 amino acids. This CDR3 reads CASSGSPGQDKNIQYF. The CDR3 DNA is TGTGCCAGCAGTGGCTCCCCGGGACAGGATAAAAACATTCAGTACTTC.

This sequence joins TRBV28 and TRBJ2-7, with TRBD1 identical over 11 bases. Per the germline V gene, CDR1 is MDHEN and CDR2 is SYDVKM. The V and J ends lost 0 bases and 4 bases, in that order; junction bases with no gene match: 2. This CDR3 region has 15 residues. The DNA for the CDR3 is TGTGCCAGCAGTTTATGGGGACAGGGGGTTTACGAGCAGTACTTC. The encoded protein is CASSLWGQGVYEQYF. Complete variable domain (other parts from reference TRBV28 and TRBJ2-7): DVKVTQSSRYLVKRTGEKVFLECVQDMDHENMFWYRQDPGLGLRLIYFSYDVKMKEKGDIPEGYSVSREKKERFSLILESASTNQTSMYLCASSLWGQGVYEQYFGPGTRLTVT.

V usage is TRBV6-4 and J usage is TRBJ2-1; 11 bases line up with TRBD2. CDR3 length: 14 amino acids. The V and J ends lost 6 bases and 9 bases, in that order; junction bases with no gene match: 7. Germline CDR1 is MRHNA and CDR2 is SNTAGT. The CDR3 loop is CASSPTSGSSEQFF. CDR3 sequence (DNA): TGTGCCAGCAGCCCTACTAGCGGGAGTAGTGAGCAGTTCTTC.

This sequence joins TRBV6-6 and TRBJ1-4; TRBD1 might be the D (5 bases). The CDR3 runs 15 residues. With 7 bases removed from V and 6 bases from J, the gap between germline ends came to 18 bases. CDR1 is MNHNY and CDR2 is SVGAGI in the germline V gene (reference sequence). The CDR3 sequence: CASTHAGDPDEKLFF. In DNA form, the CDR3 reads TGTGCCAGCACCCACGCGGGGGACCCTGATGAAAAACTGTTTTTT.

This clone has just a few counts. The chain is built from TRBV2 and TRBJ1-3; 7 positions match TRBD1. This CDR3 is 19 amino acids long. The V gene end was trimmed by 3 bases and the J gene end by 0 bases; junction bases not matched to a gene: 14. Germline CDR1 is SNHLY and CDR2 is FYNNEI. In DNA, the CDR3 is TGTGCCAGCAGTGACCCTCTGGGTAGGACAGGCTTCTCTGGAAACACCATATATTTT. It codes for CASSDPLGRTGFSGNTIYF.

The rearrangement uses TRBV5-6 and TRBJ2-2, with 10 bases lining up with TRBD1. With 4 bases clipped from V and 8 bases from J, the junction kept 11 bases outside the gene matches. The length of the CDR3 is 16 residues. Germline V lookup: CDR1 SGHDT, CDR2 YYEEEE. The DNA for the CDR3 is TGTGCCAGCAGCCCCGACGGGACAGGGGCTACGGGGGAGCTGTTTTTT. It specifies CASSPDGTGATGELFF.

This CDR3 is CASSLGVADQETQYF. CDR3 in DNA: TGTGCCAGCAGCTTAGGGGTAGCGGACCAAGAGACCCAGTACTTC. The chain uses TRBV11-2 and TRBJ2-5; D is possibly TRBD2 (6 bases). The CDR3 is 15 residues long. Trimming left V 1 base short and J 0 bases short, with 9 bases between. The germline V gene encodes CDR1 SGHAT and CDR2 FQNNGV.

The V and J genes are TRBV4-1 and TRBJ1-1, with no clear D. The CDR3 runs to 14 residues. The germline gives CDR1 MGHRA, CDR2 YSYEKL. Trimming took 4 bases from V and 3 from J, leaving 12 bases between them. CDR3 sequence (DNA): TGCGCCAGCAGCCCTCGCCTCCGGGACACTGAAGCTTTCTTT. As protein: CASSPRLRDTEAFF.

The chain employs TRBV4-1 and TRBJ1-5, with 9 bases lining up with TRBD1. The V gene end was trimmed by 5 bases and the J gene end by 4 bases; junction bases not matched to a gene: 6. Per germline, CDR1 MGHRA and CDR2 YSYEKL. There are 15 residues in the CDR3. CDR3 loop: CASSEAGTGNQPQHF. Here the CDR3 DNA reads TGCGCCAGCAGCGAAGCCGGGACAGGGAATCAGCCCCAGCATTTT.

This chain uses TRBV5-8 with TRBJ2-7, with 8 bases identical to TRBD2. V lost 2 bases to trimming and J lost 1 base; unmatched junction nucleotides: 5. Germline V gives CDR1 SGHTS, CDR2 YDEGEE. The CDR3 length is 15 residues. The CDR3 nucleotides are TGTGCCAGCAGCTTTGGCGGGACTAGGTCCTACGAGCAGTACGTC. Translation: CASSFGGTRSYEQYV.